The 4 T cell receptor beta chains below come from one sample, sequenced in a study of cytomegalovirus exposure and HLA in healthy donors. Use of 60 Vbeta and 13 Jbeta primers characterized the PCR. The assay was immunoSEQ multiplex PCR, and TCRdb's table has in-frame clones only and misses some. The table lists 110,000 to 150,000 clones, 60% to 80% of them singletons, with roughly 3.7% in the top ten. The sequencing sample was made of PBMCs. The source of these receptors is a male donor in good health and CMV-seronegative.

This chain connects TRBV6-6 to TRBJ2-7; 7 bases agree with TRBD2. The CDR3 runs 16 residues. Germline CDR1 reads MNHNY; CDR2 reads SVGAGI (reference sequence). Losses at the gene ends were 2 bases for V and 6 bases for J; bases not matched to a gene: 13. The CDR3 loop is CASSYAQRGREGEQYF. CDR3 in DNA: TGTGCCAGCAGTTACGCCCAGCGGGGACGTGAGGGCGAGCAGTACTTC.

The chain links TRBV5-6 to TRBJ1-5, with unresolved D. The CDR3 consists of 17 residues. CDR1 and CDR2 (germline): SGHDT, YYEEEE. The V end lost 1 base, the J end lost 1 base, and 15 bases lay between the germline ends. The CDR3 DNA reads TGTGCCAGCAGCTTGTTCTATATCGAGAGGAGCAATCAGCCCCAGCATTTT. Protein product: CASSLFYIERSNQPQHF.

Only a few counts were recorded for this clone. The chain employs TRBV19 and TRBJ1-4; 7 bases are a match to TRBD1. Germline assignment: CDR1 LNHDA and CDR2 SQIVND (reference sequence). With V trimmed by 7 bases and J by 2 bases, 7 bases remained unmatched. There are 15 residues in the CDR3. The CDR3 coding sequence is TGTGCCAGTAAGAAGGGGGCGATGACTAATGAAAAACTGTTTTTT. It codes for CASKKGAMTNEKLFF.

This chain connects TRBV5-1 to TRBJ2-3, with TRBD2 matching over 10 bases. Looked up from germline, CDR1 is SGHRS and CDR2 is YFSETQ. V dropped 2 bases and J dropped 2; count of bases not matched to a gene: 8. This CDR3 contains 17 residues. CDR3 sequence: CASSLIAGGLSTDTQYF. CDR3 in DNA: TGCGCCAGCAGCTTAATAGCGGGAGGTTTATCCACAGATACGCAGTATTTT.